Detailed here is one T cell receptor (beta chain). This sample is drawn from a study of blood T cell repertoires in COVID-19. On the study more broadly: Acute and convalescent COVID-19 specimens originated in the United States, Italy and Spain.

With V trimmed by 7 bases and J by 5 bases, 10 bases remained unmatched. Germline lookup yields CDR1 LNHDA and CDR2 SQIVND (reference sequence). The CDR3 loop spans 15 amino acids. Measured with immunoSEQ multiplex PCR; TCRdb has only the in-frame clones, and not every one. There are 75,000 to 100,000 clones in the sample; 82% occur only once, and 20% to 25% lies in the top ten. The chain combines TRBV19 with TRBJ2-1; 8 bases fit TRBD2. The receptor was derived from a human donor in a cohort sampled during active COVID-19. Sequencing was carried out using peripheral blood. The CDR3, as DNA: TGTGCCAGTATGACTTTAGCGGGGAGAAACAATGAGCAGTTCTTC. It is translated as CASMTLAGRNNEQFF.